Detailed here is one T cell receptor beta chain. The antigen remains undetermined. The data were obtained in a study of identical twins. The study, taken as a whole, reports: The more abundant beta clonotypes in cord blood had fewer insertions, and memory repertoires did not show this. Twins shared out-of-frame alpha sequences with excess low generation probability.

The CDR3 length is 12 residues. Germline loops: CDR1 SGHKS, CDR2 YYEKEE (reference sequence). Deletions cut 2 bases from V and 3 bases from J, with 6 bases between. TCRdb redid the calling of the 5' RACE reads with MiXCR, one entry per CDR3 protein. The profile covers 1.5 million to 2 million distinct CDR3 sequences, with 25% to 35% appearing a single time and under 0.35% taken by the ten largest. The source material was cord blood. V gene TRBV5-5 combines with J gene TRBJ2-7; unclear D gene. The receptor was derived from a newborn girl in good health. The CDR3 spells CASSFLHYEQYF. CDR3 nucleotide sequence: TGTGCCAGCAGCTTTTTACACTACGAGCAGTACTTC.